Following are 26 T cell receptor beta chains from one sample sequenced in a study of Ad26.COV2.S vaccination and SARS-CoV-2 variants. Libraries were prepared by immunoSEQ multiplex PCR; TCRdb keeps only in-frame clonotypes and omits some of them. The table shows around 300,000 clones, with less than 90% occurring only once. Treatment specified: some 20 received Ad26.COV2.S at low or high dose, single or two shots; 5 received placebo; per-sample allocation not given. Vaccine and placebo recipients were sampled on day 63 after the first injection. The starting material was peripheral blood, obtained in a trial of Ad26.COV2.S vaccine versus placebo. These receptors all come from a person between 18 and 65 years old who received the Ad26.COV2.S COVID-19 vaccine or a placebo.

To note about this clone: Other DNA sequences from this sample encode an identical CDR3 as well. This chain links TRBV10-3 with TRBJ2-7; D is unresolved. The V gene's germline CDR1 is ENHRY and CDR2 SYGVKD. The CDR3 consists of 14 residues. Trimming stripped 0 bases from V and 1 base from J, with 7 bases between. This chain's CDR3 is CAISESVGSYEQYF. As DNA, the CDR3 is TGTGCCATCAGTGAGTCGGTAGGATCCTACGAGCAGTACTTC.

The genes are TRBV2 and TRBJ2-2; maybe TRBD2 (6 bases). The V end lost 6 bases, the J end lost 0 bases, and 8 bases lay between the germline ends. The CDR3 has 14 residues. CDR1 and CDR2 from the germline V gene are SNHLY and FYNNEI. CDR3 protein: CASRLAANTGELFF. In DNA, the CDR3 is TGTGCCAGCAGACTAGCAGCGAACACCGGGGAGCTGTTTTTT.

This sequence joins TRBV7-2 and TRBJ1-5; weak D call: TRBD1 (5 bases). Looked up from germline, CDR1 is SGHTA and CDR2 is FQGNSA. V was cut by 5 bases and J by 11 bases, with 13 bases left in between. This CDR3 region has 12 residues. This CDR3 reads CASSGGGLAQHF. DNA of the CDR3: TGTGCCAGCAGCGGGGGAGGGTTGGCCCAGCATTTT.

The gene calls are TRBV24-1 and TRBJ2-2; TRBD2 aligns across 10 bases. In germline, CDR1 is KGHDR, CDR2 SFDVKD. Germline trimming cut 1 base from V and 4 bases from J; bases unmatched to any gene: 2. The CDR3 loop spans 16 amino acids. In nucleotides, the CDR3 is TGTGCCACCAGTGATTTAGCGGGAGGGATCACCGGGGAGCTGTTTTTT. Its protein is CATSDLAGGITGELFF.

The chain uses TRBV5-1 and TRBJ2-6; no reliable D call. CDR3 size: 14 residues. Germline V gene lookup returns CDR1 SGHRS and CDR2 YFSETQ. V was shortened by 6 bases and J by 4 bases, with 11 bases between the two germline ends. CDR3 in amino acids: CASKEGAGANVLTF. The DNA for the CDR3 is TGCGCCAGCAAGGAAGGAGCCGGGGCCAACGTCCTGACTTTC.

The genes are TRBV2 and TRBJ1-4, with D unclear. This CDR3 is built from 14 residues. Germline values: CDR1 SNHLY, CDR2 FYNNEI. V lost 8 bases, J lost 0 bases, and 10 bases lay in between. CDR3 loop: CASVVMSTNEKLFF. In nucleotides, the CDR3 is TGTGCCAGCGTGGTGATGTCAACTAATGAAAAACTGTTTTTT.

DNA of the CDR3: TGCGCCAGCAGCTCCGGGACAGGGTACCCACAAGAGACCCAGTACTTC. Translating gives CASSSGTGYPQETQYF. This chain connects TRBV5-1 to TRBJ2-5; 9 nucleotides match TRBD1. There are 16 residues in the CDR3. Germline V CDR1 and CDR2: SGHRS, YFSETQ. The V segment lost 3 bases and the J segment 2 bases; nucleotides outside the gene matches: 8.

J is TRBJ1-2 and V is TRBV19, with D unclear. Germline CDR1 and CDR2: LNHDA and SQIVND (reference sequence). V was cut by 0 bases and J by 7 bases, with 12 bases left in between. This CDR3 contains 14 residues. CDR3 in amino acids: CASSIDRTRGGYTF. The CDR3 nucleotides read TGTGCCAGTAGTATAGATCGGACGCGGGGTGGCTACACCTTC.

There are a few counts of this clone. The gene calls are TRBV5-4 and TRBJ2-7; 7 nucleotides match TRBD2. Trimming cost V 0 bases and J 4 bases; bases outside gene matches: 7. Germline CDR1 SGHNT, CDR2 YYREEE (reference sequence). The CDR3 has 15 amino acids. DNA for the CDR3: TGTGCCAGCAGCTTGGGCGGAGCGGGAATGTACGAGCAGTACTTC. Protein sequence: CASSLGGAGMYEQYF.

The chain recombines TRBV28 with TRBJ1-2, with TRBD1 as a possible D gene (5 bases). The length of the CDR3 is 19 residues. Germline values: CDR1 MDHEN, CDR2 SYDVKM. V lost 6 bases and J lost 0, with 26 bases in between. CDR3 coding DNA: TGTGCCAGCAGACCCTGGGCTATGACAGAGTTTAACCCTAACTATGGCTACACCTTC. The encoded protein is CASRPWAMTEFNPNYGYTF.

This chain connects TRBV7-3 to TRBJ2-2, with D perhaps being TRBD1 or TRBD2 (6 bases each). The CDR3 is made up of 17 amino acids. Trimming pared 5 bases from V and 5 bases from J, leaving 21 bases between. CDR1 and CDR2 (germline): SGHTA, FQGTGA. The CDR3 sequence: CASSLRAGGETTGELFF. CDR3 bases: TGTGCCAGCAGCCTCAGGGCCGGGGGCGAGACAACCGGGGAGCTGTTTTTT.

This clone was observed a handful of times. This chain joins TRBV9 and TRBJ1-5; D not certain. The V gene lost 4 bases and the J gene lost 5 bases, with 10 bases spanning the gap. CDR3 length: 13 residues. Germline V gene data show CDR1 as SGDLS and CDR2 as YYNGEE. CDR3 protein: CASSPTLDQPQHF. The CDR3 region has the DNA TGTGCCAGCAGCCCGACCTTAGATCAGCCCCAGCATTTT.

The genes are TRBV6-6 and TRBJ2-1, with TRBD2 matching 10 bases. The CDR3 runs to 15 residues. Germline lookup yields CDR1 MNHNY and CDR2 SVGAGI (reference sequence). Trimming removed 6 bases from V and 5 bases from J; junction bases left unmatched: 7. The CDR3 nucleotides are TGTGCCAGCAGCCGGACTAGCGGTATCAACAATGAGCAGTTCTTC. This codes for CASSRTSGINNEQFF.

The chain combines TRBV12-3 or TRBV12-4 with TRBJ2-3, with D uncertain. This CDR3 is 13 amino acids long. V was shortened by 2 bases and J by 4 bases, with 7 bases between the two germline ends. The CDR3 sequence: CASSLSHADTQYF. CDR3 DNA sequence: TGTGCCAGCAGTTTATCCCACGCAGATACGCAGTATTTT.

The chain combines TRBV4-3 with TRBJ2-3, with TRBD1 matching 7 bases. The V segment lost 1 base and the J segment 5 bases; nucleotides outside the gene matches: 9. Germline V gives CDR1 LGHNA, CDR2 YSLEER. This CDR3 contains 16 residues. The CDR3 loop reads CASSQAPTGILDTQYF. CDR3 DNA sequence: TGCGCCAGCAGCCAAGCTCCGACAGGGATACTAGATACGCAGTATTTT.

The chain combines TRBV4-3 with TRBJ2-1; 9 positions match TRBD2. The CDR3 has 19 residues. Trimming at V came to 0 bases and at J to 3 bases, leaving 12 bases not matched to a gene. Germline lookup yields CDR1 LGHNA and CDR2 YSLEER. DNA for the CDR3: TGCGCCAGCAGCCAAGATAACGGACTAGCGAGGTTTCGCTACAATGAGCAGTTCTTC. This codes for CASSQDNGLARFRYNEQFF.

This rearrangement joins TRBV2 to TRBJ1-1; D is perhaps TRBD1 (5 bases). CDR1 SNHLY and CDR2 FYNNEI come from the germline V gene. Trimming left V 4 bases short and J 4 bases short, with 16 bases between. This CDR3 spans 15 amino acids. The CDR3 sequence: CASSALGGAPTEAFF. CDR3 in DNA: TGTGCCAGCAGTGCCCTAGGCGGGGCCCCCACTGAAGCTTTCTTT. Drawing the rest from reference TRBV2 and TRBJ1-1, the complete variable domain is EPEVTQTPSHQVTQMGQEVILRCVPISNHLYFYWYRQILGQKVEFLVSFYNNEISEKSEIFDDQFSVERPDGSNFTLKIRSTKLEDSAMYFCASSALGGAPTEAFFGQGTRLTVV.

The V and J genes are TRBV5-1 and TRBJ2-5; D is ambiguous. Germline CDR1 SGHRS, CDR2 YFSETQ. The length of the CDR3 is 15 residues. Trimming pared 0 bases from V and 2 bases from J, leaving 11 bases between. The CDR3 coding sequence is TGCGCCAGCAGCTTGGGGGCCAGTACTCAAGAGACCCAGTACTTC. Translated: CASSLGASTQETQYF. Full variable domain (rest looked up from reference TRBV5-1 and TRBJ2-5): KAGVTQTPRYLIKTRGQQVTLSCSPISGHRSVSWYQQTPGQGLQFLFEYFSETQRNKGNFPGRFSGRQFSNSRSEMNVSTLELGDSALYLCASSLGASTQETQYFGPGTRLLVL.

This CDR3 reads CASSLVLGTTGELFF. CDR3 nucleotides: TGTGCCAGCAGCTTAGTATTAGGGACCACCGGGGAGCTGTTTTTT. The V call is TRBV7-2, the J call TRBJ2-2; D may correspond to TRBD1 or TRBD2 (5 bases each). The CDR3 sequence is 15 residues long. Trimming pared 1 base from V and 4 bases from J, leaving 10 bases between. Germline-derived CDR1 and CDR2 are SGHTA and FQGNSA.

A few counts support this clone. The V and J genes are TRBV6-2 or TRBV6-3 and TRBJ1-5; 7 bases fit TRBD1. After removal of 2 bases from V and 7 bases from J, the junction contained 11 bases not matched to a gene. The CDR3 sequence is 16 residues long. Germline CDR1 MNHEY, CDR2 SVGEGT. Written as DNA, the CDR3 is TGTGCCAGCAGTTACCGGCAGGGGGTTTTATTGCAGCCCCAGCATTTT. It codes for CASSYRQGVLLQPQHF.

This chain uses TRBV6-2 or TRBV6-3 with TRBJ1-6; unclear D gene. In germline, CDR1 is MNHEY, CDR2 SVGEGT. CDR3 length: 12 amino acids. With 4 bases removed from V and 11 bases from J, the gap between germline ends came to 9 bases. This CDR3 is CASSFALPPLHF. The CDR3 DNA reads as TGTGCCAGCAGTTTTGCTCTGCCACCCCTCCACTTT.

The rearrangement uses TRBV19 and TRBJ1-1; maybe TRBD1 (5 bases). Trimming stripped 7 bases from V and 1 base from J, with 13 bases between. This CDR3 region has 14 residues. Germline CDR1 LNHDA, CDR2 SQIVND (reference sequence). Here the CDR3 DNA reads TGTGCCAGTAACGTCCAGGGCTGGAACACTGAAGCTTTCTTT. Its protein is CASNVQGWNTEAFF.

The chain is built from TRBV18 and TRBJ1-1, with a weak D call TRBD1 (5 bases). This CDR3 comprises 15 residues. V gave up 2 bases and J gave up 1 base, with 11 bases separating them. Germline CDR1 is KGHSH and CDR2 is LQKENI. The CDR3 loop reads CASSPNNGGNTEAFF. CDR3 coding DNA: TGTGCCAGCTCACCAAATAATGGGGGGAACACTGAAGCTTTCTTT.

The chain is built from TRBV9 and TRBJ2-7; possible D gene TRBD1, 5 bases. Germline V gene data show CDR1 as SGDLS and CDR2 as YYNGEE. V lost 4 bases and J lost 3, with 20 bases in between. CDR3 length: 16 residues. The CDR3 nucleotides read TGTGCCAGCAGCCCCGCTGGGGCCTCACACCTCTACGAGCAGTACTTC. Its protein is CASSPAGASHLYEQYF.

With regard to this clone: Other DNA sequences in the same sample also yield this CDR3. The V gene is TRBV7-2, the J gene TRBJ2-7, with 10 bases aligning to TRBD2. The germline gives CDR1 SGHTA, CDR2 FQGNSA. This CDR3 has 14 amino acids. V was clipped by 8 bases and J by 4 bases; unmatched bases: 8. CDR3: CASSRSGGAYEQYF. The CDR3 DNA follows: TGTGCCAGCTCCCGCAGCGGGGGGGCTTACGAGCAGTACTTC.

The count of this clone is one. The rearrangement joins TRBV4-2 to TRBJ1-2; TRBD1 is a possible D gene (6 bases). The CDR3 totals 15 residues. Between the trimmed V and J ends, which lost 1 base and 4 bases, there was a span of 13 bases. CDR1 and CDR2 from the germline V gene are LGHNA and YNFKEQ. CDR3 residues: CASSQGGRGLYGYTF. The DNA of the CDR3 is TGTGCCAGCAGCCAAGGCGGCAGGGGCCTCTATGGCTACACCTTC.